This T cell receptor beta chain is drawn from a study of cytomegalovirus exposure and HLA in healthy donors. Each of the donors was a healthy bone marrow donor. PCR amplification relied on 60 Vbeta primers (plus 13 Jbeta primers). Repertoires were generated with immunoSEQ multiplex PCR, while TCRdb's copy carries only in-frame clones and drops some. The sample consists of approximately 140,000 clones, around 79% of them appearing once. The CDR3 contains 14 residues. Trimming stripped 5 bases from V and 8 bases from J, with 13 bases between. CDR1 is LNHDA, CDR2 SQIVND, per germline (reference sequence).

This chain connects TRBV19 to TRBJ1-6; no clear D gene. The sequence derives from a human donor in good health. Sequenced material: PBMCs. This CDR3 is CASSRGQFDSPLHF. The CDR3 coding sequence is TGTGCCAGTAGTCGCGGGCAGTTTGATTCACCCCTCCACTTT. Drawing the rest from reference TRBV19 and TRBJ1-6, the complete variable domain is DGGITQSPKYLFRKEGQNVTLSCEQNLNHDAMYWYRQDPGQGLRLIYYSQIVNDFQKGDIAEGYSVSREKKESFPLTVTSAQKNPTAFYLCASSRGQFDSPLHFGNGTRLTVT.